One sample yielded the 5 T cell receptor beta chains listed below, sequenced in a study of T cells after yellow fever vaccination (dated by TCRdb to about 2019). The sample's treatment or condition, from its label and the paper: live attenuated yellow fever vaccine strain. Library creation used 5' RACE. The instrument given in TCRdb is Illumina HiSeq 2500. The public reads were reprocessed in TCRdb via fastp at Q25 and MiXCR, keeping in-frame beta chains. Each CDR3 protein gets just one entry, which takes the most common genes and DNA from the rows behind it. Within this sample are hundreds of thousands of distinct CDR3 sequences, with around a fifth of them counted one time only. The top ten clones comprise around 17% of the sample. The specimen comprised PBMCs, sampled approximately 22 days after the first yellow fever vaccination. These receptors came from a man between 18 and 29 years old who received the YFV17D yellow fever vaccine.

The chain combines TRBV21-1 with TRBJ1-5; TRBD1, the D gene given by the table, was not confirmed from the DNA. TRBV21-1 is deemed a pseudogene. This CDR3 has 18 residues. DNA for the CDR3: TGTGCCAGCAGCAAAGGTACCTCAGGGGCCCATAGCAATCAGCCCCAGCATTTT. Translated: CASSKGTSGAHSNQPQHF.

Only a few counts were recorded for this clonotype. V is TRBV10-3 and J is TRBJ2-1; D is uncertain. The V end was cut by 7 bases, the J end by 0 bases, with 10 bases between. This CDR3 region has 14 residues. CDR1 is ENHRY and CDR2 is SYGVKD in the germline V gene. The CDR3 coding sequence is TGTGCCATCATGGAACACCTCTCCTACAATGAGCAGTTCTTC. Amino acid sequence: CAIMEHLSYNEQFF.

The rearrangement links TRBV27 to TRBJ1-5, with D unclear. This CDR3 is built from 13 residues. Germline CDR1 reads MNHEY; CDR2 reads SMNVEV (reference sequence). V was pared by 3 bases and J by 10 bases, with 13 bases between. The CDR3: CASSFSPRDPQHF. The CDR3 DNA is TGTGCCAGCAGTTTCTCCCCGAGGGATCCCCAGCATTTT.

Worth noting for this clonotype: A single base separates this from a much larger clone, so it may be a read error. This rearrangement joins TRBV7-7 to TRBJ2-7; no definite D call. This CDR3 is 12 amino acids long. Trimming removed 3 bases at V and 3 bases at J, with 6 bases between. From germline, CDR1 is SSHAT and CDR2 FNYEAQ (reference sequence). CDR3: CASSFDGYEQYF. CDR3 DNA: TGTGCCAGCAGCTTCGACGGCTACGAGCAGTACTTC. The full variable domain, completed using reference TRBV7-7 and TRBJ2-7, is GAGVSQSPRYKVTKRGQDVTLRCDPISSHATLYWYQQALGQGPEFLTYFNYEAQPDKSGLPSDRFSAERPEGSISTLTIQRTEQRDSAMYRCASSFDGYEQYFGPGTRLTVT.

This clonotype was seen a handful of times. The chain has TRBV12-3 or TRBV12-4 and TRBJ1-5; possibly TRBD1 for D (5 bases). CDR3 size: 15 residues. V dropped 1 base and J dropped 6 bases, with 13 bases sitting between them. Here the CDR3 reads CASSLDRGRGQPQHF. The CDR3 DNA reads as TGTGCCAGCAGTTTAGATCGGGGGAGGGGTCAGCCCCAGCATTTT.